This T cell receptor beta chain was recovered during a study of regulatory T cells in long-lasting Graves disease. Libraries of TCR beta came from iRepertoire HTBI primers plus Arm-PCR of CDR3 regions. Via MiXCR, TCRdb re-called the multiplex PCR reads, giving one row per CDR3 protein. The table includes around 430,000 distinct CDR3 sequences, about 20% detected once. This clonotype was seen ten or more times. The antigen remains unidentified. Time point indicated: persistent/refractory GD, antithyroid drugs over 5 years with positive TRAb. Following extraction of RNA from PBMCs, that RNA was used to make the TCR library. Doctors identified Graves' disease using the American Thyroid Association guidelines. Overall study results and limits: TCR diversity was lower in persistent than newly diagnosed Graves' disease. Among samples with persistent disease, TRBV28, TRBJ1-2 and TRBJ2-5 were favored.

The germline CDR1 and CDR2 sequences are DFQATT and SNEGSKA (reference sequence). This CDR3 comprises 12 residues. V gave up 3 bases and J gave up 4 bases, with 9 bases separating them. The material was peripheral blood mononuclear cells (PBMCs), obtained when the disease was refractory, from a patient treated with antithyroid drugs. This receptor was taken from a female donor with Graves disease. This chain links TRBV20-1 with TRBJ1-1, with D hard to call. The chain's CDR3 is CSARVSGTEAFF. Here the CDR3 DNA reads TGCAGTGCTAGGGTTTCGGGCACTGAAGCTTTCTTT.